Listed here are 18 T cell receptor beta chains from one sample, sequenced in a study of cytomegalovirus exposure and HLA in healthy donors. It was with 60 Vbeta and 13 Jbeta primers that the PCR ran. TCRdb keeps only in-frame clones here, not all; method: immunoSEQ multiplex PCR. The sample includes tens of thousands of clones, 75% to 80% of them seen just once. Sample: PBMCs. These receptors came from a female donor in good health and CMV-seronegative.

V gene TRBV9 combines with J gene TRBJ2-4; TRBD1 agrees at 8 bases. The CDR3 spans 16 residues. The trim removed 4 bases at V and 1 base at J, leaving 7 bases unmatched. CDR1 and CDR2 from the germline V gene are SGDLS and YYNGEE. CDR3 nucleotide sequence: TGTGCCAGCAGCCGACGACAGGGGACCGCCAAAAACATTCAGTACTTC. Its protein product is CASSRRQGTAKNIQYF.

As DNA, the CDR3 is TGTGCCAGCAGTTCCACAGGGGGGGTATACGAAAAACTGTTTTTT. This codes for CASSSTGGVYEKLFF. This rearrangement joins TRBV6-5 to TRBJ1-4, with 8 bases identical to TRBD1. Losses at the gene ends were 4 bases for V and 8 bases for J; bases not matched to a gene: 9. Germline lookup yields CDR1 MNHEY and CDR2 SVGAGI. The CDR3 spans 15 residues.

CDR3 nucleotide sequence: TGCGCCAGCAGCTTGGAAAGCTCCTACGAGCAGTACTTC. It specifies CASSLESSYEQYF. The chain couples TRBV5-1 to TRBJ2-5, with D uncertain. The DNA end is a closer match to TRBJ2-7, so the J assignment may be wrong. Germline V gene data show CDR1 as SGHRS and CDR2 as YFSETQ. This CDR3 is 13 amino acids long.

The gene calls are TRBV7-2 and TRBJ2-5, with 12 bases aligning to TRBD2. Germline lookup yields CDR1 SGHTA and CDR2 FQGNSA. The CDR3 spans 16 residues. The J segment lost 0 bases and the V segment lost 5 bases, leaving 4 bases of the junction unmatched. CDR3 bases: TGTGCCAGCAGCCCCTGGACTAGCGGGAACCAAGAGACCCAGTACTTC. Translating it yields CASSPWTSGNQETQYF. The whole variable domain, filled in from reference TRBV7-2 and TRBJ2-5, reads GAGVSQSPSNKVTEKGKDVELRCDPISGHTALYWYRQSLGQGLEFLIYFQGNSAPDKSGLPSDRFSAERTGGSVSTLTIQRTQQEDSAVYLCASSPWTSGNQETQYFGPGTRLLVL.

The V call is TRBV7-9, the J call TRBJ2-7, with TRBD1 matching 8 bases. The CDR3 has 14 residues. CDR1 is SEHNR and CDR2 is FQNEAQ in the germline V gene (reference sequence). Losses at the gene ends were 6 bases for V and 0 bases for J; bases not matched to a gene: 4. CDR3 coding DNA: TGTGCCAGCAGAGAACAGGGGGTCTCCTACGAGCAGTACTTC. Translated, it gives CASREQGVSYEQYF.

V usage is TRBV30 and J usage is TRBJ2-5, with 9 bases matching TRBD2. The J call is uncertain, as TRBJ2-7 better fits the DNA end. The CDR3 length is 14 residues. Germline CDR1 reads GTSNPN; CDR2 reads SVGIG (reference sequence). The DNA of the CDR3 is TGTGCCCTCTGGGCTAGCGGGAATTCCTACGAGCAGTACTTC. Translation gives CALWASGNSYEQYF.

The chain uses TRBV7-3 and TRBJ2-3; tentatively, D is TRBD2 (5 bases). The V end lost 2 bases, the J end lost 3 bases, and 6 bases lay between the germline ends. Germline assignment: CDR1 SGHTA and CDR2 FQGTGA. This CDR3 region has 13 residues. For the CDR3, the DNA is TGTGCCAGCAGCTTAGGGAGAACAGATACGCAGTATTTT. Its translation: CASSLGRTDTQYF.

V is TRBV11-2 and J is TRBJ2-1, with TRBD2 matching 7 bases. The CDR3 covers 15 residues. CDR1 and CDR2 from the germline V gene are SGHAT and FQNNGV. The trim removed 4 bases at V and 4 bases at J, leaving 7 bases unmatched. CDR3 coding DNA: TGTGCCAGCAGCTCAGGACTAGGCCGGTACAATGAGCAGTTCTTC. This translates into CASSSGLGRYNEQFF.

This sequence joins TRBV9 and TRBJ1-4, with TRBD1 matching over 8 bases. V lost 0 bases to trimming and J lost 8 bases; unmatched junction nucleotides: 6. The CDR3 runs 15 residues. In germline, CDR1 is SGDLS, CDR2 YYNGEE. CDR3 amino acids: CASSVGGTGGEKLFF. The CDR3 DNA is TGTGCCAGCAGCGTAGGGGGGACAGGAGGGGAAAAACTGTTTTTT.

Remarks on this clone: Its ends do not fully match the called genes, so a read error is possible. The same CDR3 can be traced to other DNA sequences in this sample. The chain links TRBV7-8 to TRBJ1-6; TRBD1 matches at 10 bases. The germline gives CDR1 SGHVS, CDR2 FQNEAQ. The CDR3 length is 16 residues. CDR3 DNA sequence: TGTGCCAGCAGCTTAGTGGGGACAGGGGCCAATTCCCCCCTCCACTTT. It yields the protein CASSLVGTGANSPLHF.

The CDR3 DNA sequence: TGTGCCAGCAGTTTGCCGGGACAGAGCATCTATGGCTACACCTTC. Its protein is CASSLPGQSIYGYTF. The J gene is TRBJ1-2, the V gene TRBV25-1, with 7 bases matching TRBD1. V was clipped by 5 bases and J by 4 bases; unmatched bases: 10. Germline loops: CDR1 MGHDK, CDR2 SYGVNS. There are 15 residues in the CDR3.

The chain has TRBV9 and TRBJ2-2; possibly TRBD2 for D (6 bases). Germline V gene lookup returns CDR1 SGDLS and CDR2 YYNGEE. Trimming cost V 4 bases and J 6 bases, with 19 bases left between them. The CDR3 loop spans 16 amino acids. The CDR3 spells CASSIGPSRGAGELFF. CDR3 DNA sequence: TGTGCCAGCAGCATCGGCCCGTCCCGCGGGGCCGGGGAGCTGTTTTTT.

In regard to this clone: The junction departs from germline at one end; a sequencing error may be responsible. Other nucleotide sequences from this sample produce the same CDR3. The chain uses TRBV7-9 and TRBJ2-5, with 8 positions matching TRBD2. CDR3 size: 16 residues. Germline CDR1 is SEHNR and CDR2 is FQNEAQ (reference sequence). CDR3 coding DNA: TGCGCCAGCAGCTTAGCGGGGACTTATTTACAAGAGACCCAGTACTTC. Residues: CASSLAGTYLQETQYF.

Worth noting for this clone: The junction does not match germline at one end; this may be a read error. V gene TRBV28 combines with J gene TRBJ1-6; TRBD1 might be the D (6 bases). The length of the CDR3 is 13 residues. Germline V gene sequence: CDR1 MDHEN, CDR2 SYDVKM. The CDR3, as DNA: TGTGCCAGCGGAACCGGACAGCGGGGGCAATCGGGTTTT. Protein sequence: CASGTGQRGQSGF. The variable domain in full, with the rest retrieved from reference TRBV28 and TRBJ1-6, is DVKVTQSSRYLVKRTGEKVFLECVQDMDHENMFWYRQDPGLGLRLIYFSYDVKMKEKGDIPEGYSVSREKKERFSLILESASTNQTSMYLCASGTGQRGQSGFGNGTRLTVT.

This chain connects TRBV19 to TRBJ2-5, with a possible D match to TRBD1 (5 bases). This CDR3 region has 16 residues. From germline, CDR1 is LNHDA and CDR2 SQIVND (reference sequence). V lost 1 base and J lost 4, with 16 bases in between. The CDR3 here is CASSIVWTHQGETQYF. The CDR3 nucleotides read TGTGCCAGTAGTATAGTTTGGACACACCAGGGAGAGACCCAGTACTTC.

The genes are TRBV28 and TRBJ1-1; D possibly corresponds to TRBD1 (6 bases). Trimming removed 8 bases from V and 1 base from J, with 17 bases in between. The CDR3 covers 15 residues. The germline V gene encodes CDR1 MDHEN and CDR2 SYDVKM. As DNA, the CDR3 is TGTGCCAGCTTATACCCCGGGACAACGAACACTGAAGCTTTCTTT. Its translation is CASLYPGTTNTEAFF. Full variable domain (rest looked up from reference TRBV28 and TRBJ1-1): DVKVTQSSRYLVKRTGEKVFLECVQDMDHENMFWYRQDPGLGLRLIYFSYDVKMKEKGDIPEGYSVSREKKERFSLILESASTNQTSMYLCASLYPGTTNTEAFFGQGTRLTVV.

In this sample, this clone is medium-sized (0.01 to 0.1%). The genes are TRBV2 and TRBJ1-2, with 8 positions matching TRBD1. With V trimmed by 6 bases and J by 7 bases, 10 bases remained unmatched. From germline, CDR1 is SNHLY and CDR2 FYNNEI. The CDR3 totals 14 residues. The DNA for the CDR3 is TGTGCCAGCAGCCCGACAGGGGCCGTCGGTGGCTACACCTTC. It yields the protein CASSPTGAVGGYTF.

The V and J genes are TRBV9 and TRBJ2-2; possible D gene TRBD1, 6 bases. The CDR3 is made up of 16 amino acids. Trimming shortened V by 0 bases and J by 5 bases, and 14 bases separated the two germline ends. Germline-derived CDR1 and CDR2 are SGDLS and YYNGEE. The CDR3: CASSVELQGRTGELFF. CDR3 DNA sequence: TGTGCCAGCAGCGTAGAACTACAGGGCCGGACCGGGGAGCTGTTTTTT.